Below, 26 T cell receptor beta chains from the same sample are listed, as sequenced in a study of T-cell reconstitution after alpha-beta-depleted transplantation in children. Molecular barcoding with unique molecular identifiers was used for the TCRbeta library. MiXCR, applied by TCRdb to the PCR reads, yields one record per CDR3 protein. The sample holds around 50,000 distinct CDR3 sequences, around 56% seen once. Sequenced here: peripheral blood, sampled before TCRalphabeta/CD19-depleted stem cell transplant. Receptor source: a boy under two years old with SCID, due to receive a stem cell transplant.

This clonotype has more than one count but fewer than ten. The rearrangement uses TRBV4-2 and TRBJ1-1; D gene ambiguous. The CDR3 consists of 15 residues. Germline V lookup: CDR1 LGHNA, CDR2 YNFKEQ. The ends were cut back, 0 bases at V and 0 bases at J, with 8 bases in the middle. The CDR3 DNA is TGTGCCAGCAGCCAAGAACCAGGTTTGAACACTGAAGCTTTCTTT. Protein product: CASSQEPGLNTEAFF.

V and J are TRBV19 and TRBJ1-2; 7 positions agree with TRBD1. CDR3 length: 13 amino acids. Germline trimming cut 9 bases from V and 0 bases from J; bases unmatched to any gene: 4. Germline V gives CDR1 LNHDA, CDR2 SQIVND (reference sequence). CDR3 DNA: TGTGCCAGCCGTGACAGGGCTAACTATGGCTACACCTTC. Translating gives CASRDRANYGYTF.

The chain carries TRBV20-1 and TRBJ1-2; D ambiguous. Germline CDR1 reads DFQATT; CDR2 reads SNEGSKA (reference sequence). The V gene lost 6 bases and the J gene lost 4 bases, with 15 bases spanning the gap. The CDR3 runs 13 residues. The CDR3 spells CSAAPAPAYGYTF. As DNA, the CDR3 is TGCAGTGCCGCCCCGGCCCCTGCCTATGGCTACACCTTC.

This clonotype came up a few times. Written as DNA, the CDR3 is TGCAGTGCTAGTCGGGGGGGCCCCTACAATGAGCAGTTCTTC. Amino acid sequence: CSASRGGPYNEQFF. The rearrangement joins TRBV20-1 to TRBJ2-1, with 8 bases identical to TRBD2. The ends lost 3 bases at V and 2 bases at J; junction bases unmatched: 3. This CDR3 has 14 amino acids. CDR1 and CDR2 (germline): DFQATT, SNEGSKA (reference sequence).

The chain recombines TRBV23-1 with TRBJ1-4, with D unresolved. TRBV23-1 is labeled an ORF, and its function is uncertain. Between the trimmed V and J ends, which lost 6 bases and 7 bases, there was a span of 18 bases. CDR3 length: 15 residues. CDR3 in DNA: TGCGCCAGCAGCCCCACACGGATACGAACTGAAAAACTGTTTTTT. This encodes CASSPTRIRTEKLFF.

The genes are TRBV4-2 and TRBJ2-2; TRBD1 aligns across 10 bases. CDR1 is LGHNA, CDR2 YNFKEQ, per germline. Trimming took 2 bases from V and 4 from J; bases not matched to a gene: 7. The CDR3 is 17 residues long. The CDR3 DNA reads TGTGCCAGCAGCCAACACCGGGGACAGGGGCCCACCGGGGAGCTGTTTTTT. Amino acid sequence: CASSQHRGQGPTGELFF.

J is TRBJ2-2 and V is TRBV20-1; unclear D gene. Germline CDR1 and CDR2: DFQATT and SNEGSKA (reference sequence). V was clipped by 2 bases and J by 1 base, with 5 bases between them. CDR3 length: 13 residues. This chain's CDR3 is CSARTVNTGELFF. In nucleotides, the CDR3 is TGCAGTGCTAGAACCGTGAACACCGGGGAGCTGTTTTTT.

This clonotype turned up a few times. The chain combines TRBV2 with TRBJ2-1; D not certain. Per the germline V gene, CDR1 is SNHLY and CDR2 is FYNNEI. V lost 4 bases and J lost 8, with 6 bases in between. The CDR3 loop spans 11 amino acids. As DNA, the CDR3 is TGTGCCAGCAGTGTATACGATGAGCAGTTCTTC. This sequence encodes CASSVYDEQFF.

As DNA, the CDR3 is TGTGCCAGCAGTTTTGGAGCGATGAGCTACACCTTC. Its protein product is CASSFGAMSYTF. The rearrangement uses TRBV12-3 or TRBV12-4 and TRBJ1-2; D remains ambiguous. Between the trimmed V and J ends, which lost 3 bases and 9 bases, there was a span of 11 bases. The CDR3 is made up of 12 amino acids.

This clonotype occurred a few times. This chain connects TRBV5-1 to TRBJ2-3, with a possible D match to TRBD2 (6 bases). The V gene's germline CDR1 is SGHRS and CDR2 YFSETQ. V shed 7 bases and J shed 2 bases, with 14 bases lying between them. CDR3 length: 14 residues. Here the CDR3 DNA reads TGCGCCAGCGCGGGAAGCGGCAACACAGATACGCAGTATTTT. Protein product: CASAGSGNTDTQYF. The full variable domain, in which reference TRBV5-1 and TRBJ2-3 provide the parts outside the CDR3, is KAGVTQTPRYLIKTRGQQVTLSCSPISGHRSVSWYQQTPGQGLQFLFEYFSETQRNKGNFPGRFSGRQFSNSRSEMNVSTLELGDSALYLCASAGSGNTDTQYFGPGTRLTVL.

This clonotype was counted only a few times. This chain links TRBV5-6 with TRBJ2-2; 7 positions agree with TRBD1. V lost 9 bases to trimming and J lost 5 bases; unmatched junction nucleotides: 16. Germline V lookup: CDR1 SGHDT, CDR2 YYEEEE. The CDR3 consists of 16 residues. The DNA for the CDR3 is TGTGCCATGGGCCCCGTGGGACAGCAACATACCGGGGAGCTGTTTTTT. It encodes CAMGPVGQQHTGELFF.

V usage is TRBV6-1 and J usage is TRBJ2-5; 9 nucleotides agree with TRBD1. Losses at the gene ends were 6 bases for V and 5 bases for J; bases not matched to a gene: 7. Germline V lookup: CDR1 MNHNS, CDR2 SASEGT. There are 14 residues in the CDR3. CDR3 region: CASRSTGGWETQYF. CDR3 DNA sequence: TGTGCCAGCAGATCGACAGGGGGTTGGGAGACCCAGTACTTC.

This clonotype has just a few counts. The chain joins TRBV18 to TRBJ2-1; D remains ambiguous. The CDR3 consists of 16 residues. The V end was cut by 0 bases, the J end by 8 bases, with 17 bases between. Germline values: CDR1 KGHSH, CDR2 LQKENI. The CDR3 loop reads CASSPPSTAGPDEQFF. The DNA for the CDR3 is TGTGCCAGCTCACCACCCAGCACGGCCGGACCGGATGAGCAGTTCTTC. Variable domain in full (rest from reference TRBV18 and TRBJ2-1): NAGVMQNPRHLVRRRGQEARLRCSPMKGHSHVYWYRQLPEEGLKFMVYLQKENIIDESGMPKERFSAEFPKEGPSILRIQQVVRGDSAAYFCASSPPSTAGPDEQFFGPGTRLTVL.

This chain's CDR3 is CASSQEGGGLYGYTF. CDR3 DNA: TGCGCCAGCAGCCAAGAAGGGGGCGGTCTCTATGGCTACACCTTC. The chain recombines TRBV4-1 with TRBJ1-2; 7 bases are shared with TRBD1. The V gene end was trimmed by 0 bases and the J gene end by 4 bases; junction bases not matched to a gene: 5. Germline-derived CDR1 and CDR2 are MGHRA and YSYEKL. The CDR3 contains 15 residues.

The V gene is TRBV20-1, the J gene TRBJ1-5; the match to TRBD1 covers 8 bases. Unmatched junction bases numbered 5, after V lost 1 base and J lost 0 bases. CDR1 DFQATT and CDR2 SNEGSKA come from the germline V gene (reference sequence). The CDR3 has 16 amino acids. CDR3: CSARGGTGLSNQPQHF. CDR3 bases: TGCAGTGCTAGAGGCGGGACAGGACTTAGCAATCAGCCCCAGCATTTT.

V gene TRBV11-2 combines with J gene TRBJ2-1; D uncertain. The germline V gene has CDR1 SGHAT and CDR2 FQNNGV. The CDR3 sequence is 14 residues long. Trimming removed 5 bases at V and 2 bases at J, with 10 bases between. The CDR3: CASSAAPTYNEQFF. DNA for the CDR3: TGTGCCAGCAGCGCCGCCCCGACCTACAATGAGCAGTTCTTC.

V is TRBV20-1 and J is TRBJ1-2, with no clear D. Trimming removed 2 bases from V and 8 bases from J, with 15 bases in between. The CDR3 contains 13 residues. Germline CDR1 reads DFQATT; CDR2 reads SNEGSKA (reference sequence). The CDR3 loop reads CSARPPTGYGYTF. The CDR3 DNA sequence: TGCAGTGCTAGACCTCCCACGGGGTACGGCTACACCTTC.

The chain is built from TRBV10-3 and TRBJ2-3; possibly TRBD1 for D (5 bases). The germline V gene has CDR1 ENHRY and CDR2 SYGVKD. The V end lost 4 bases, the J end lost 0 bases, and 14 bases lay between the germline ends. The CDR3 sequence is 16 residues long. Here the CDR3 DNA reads TGTGCCATCAGTGCAAGACAGCCTTCAAGCACAGATACGCAGTATTTT. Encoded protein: CAISARQPSSTDTQYF.

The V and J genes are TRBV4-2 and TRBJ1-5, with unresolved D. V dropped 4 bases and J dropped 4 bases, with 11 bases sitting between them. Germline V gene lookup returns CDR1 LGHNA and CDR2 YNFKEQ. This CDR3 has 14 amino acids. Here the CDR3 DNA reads TGTGCCAGCAGCCCTGTTATGACAAATCAGCCCCAGCATTTT. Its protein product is CASSPVMTNQPQHF.

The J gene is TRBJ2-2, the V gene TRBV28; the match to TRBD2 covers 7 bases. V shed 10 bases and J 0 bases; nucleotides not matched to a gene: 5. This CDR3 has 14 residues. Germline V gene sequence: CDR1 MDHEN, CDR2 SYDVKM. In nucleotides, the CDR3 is TGTGCCACCCTAGCGGTGTCGAACACCGGGGAGCTGTTTTTT. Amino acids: CATLAVSNTGELFF.

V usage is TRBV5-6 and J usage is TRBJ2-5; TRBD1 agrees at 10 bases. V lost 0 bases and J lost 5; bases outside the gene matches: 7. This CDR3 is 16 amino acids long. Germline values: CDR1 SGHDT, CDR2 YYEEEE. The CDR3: CASSLEKTGGLETQYF. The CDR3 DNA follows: TGTGCCAGCAGCTTGGAAAAGACAGGGGGCTTGGAGACCCAGTACTTC.

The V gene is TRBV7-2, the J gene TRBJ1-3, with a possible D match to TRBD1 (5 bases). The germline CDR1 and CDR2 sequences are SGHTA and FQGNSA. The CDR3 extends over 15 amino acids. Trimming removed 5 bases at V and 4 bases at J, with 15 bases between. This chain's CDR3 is CASSVVRQLGNTIYF. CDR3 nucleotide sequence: TGTGCCAGCAGCGTAGTTCGACAGCTCGGAAACACCATATATTTT.

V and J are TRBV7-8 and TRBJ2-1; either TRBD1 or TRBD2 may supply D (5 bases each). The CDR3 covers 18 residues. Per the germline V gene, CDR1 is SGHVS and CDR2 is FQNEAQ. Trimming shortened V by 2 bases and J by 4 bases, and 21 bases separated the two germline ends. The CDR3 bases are TGTGCCAGCAGCTTAATAGGCAGGGTCTCAACTAGGTACAATGAGCAGTTCTTC. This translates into CASSLIGRVSTRYNEQFF. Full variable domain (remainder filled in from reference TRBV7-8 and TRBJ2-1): GAGVSQSPRYKVAKRGQDVALRCDPISGHVSLFWYQQALGQGPEFLTYFQNEAQLDKSGLPSDRFFAERPEGSVSTLKIQRTQQEDSAVYLCASSLIGRVSTRYNEQFFGPGTRLTVL.

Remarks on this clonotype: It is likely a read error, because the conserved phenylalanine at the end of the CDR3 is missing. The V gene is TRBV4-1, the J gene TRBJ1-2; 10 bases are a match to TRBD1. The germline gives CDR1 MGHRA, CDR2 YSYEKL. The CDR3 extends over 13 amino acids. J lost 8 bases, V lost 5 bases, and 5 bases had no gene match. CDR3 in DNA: TGCGCCAGCAGCATGGACAGGGGGACAGGCTACACCATC. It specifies CASSMDRGTGYTI.

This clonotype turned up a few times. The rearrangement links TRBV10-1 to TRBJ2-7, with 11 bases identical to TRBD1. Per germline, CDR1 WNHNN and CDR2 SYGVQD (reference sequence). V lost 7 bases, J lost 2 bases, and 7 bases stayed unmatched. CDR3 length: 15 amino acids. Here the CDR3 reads CASTTGQGATYEQYF. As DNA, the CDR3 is TGCGCCAGCACGACTGGACAGGGGGCCACCTACGAGCAGTACTTC.

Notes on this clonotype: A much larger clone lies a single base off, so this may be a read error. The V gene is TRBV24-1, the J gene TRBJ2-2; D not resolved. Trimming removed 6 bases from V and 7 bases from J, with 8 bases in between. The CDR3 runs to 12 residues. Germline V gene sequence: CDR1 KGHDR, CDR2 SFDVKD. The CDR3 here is CATSLRSGELFF. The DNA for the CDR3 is TGTGCCACCAGTTTAAGGAGCGGGGAGCTGTTTTTT.